A selection of T cell receptor beta chains follows, all from one sample in a study of blood T cell repertoires in COVID-19. The repertoire was sequenced with immunoSEQ multiplex PCR; TCRdb's copy has only in-frame clones and lacks some. This sample yields more than 250,000 clones, of which approximately 90% are seen a single time; 0.95% to 1.5% belongs to the top ten. Sequencing was done on a sample of PBMCs or T cells enriched from blood (not recorded which). The receptor set was obtained from a woman between 40 and 55 years old with acute COVID-19. Each CDR3 is given with its conserved first and last residue. The D gene is left open where the match is weak. Only part of the rows carry a size: once, few, many, or a class if the clone is expanded.

.	.	TRBJ2-7	TRBV5-1	CASSLVGPKNAYEQYF	TGCGCCAGCAGCTTGGTTGGGCCCAAGAACGCCTACGAGCAGTACTTC
TRBD2	.	TRBJ2-1	TRBV9	CASSVVGTSGTYNEQFF	TGTGCCAGCAGCGTAGTTGGGACTAGCGGGACCTACAATGAGCAGTTCTTC
TRBD1	.	TRBJ2-5	TRBV6-2/TRBV6-3	CASSRPGQGKETQYF	TGTGCCAGCAGTAGACCGGGACAGGGAAAAGAGACCCAGTACTTC
.	.	TRBJ2-7	TRBV5-6	CASRVEGLERQYF	TGTGCCAGCAGGGTGGAGGGATTAGAAAGGCAGTACTTC
.	.	TRBJ1-1	TRBV7-2	CASSYQGPGMNTEAFF	TGTGCCAGCAGTTATCAAGGCCCAGGGATGAACACTGAAGCTTTCTTT
TRBD1	.	TRBJ1-2	TRBV7-2	CASSLVGRGYGYTF	TGTGCCAGCAGCTTAGTAGGCAGGGGGTATGGCTACACCTTC
TRBD1	.	TRBJ1-1	TRBV10-2	CASSERTGGSGAFF	TGCGCCAGCAGTGAGAGGACAGGGGGATCCGGAGCTTTCTTT
TRBD1	.	TRBJ1-3	TRBV11-3	CASGFKTGNSGNTIYF	TGTGCCAGCGGATTTAAGACAGGGAACTCTGGAAACACCATATATTTT
.	.	TRBJ2-7	TRBV21-1	CASSSRDRGYEQYF	TGTGCCAGCAGCAGCCGGGACAGGGGGTACGAGCAGTACTTC
.	.	TRBJ2-3	TRBV28	CASSPRNRADTQYF	TGTGCCAGCAGCCCCCGGAACAGAGCAGATACGCAGTATTTT
.	many	TRBJ1-5	TRBV7-2	CASSLVAGGNQPQHF	TGTGCCAGCAGCTTAGTGGCAGGGGGCAATCAGCCCCAGCATTTT
TRBD1	.	TRBJ1-2	TRBV18	CASSQGQGHGYTF	TGTGCCAGCTCGCAAGGACAGGGCCATGGCTACACCTTC
.	.	TRBJ1-3	TRBV7-9	CASSLVESGSGTIYF	TGTGCCAGCAGCTTAGTGGAGTCAGGGTCGGGCACCATATATTTT
.	.	TRBJ1-2	TRBV19	CASSPTPANYDYTF	TGTGCCAGTAGTCCCACCCCGGCTAACTATGACTACACCTTC
TRBD1	few	TRBJ1-1	TRBV11-3	CASSTRTGRNTEAFF	TGTGCCAGCAGCACAAGGACAGGGCGGAACACTGAAGCTTTCTTT
TRBD2	.	TRBJ2-3	TRBV9	CASSHAIAGVGTDTQYF	TGTGCCAGCAGCCACGCCATAGCGGGAGTTGGCACAGATACGCAGTATTTT
TRBD1	.	TRBJ2-7	TRBV18	CASSQDRALYEQYF	TGTGCCAGCTCTCAGGACAGGGCCCTATACGAGCAGTACTTC
.	.	TRBJ2-1	TRBV18	CASSPPGENWFF	TGTGCCAGCTCACCACCGGGAGAGAATTGGTTCTTC
TRBD2	few	TRBJ2-1	TRBV4-1	CASSQLGLAGSLSSYNEQFF	TGCGCCAGCAGCCAACTTGGACTAGCGGGATCCCTGAGCTCCTACAATGAGCAGTTCTTC
.	.	TRBJ2-7	TRBV2	CASSWDFYEQYF	TGTGCCAGCAGTTGGGACTTCTACGAGCAGTACTTC
TRBD1	.	TRBJ1-1	TRBV24-1	CATSDARQGNTEAFF	TGTGCCACCAGTGATGCCCGACAGGGGAACACTGAAGCTTTCTTT
.	.	TRBJ1-2	TRBV27	CASSFADLSGGYTF	TGTGCCAGCAGTTTCGCGGACCTCAGCGGGGGCTACACCTTC
.	.	TRBJ2-1	TRBV11-2	CASSLSQGGRFF	TGTGCCAGCAGCTTAAGCCAGGGAGGCCGGTTCTTC
.	.	TRBJ2-7	TRBV12-5	CASGLPHPGDYEQYF	TGTGCTAGTGGTTTGCCCCACCCAGGGGACTACGAGCAGTACTTC
TRBD2	once	TRBJ2-1	TRBV18	CASSPRTSGNNEQFF	TGTGCCAGCTCACCACGGACTAGCGGGAACAATGAGCAGTTCTTC
.	.	TRBJ1-2	TRBV28	CASSAHRVSYTF	TGTGCCAGCAGTGCCCACAGGGTTAGCTACACCTTC
TRBD1	.	TRBJ1-1	TRBV10-3	CATGQDRRMNTEAFF	TGTGCCACAGGACAGGACCGGCGGATGAACACTGAAGCTTTCTTT
.	.	TRBJ1-1	TRBV19	CASSYTSDTEAFF	TGTGCCAGTAGTTATACTTCGGACACTGAAGCTTTCTTT
TRBD1	.	TRBJ1-1	TRBV5-6	CASSWLTGANTEAFF	TGTGCCAGCAGCTGGCTTACAGGGGCGAACACTGAAGCTTTCTTT
.	.	TRBJ2-1	TRBV4-1	CASSQPPGSSYNEQFF	TGCGCCAGCAGCCAACCGCCCGGGAGCTCCTACAATGAGCAGTTCTTC
TRBD1	.	TRBJ2-7	TRBV11-2	CASSWGQGNFYEQYF	TGTGCCAGCAGCTGGGGACAGGGAAATTTCTACGAGCAGTACTTC
.	few	TRBJ1-1	TRBV18	CASSPLGGGFLNTEAFF	TGTGCCAGCTCACCACTCGGGGGTGGGTTCCTGAACACTGAAGCTTTCTTT